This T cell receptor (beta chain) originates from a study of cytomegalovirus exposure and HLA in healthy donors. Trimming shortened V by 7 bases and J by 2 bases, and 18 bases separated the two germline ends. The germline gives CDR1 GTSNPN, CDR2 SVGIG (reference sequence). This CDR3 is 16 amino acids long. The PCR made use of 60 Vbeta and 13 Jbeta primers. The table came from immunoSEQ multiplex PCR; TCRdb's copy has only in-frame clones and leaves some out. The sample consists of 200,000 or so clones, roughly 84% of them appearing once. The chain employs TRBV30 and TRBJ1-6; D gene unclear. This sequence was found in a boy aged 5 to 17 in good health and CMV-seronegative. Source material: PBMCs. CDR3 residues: CAYTLRAGAYNSPLHF. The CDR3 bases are TGTGCCTACACCCTGCGGGCCGGGGCCTATAATTCACCCCTCCACTTT.